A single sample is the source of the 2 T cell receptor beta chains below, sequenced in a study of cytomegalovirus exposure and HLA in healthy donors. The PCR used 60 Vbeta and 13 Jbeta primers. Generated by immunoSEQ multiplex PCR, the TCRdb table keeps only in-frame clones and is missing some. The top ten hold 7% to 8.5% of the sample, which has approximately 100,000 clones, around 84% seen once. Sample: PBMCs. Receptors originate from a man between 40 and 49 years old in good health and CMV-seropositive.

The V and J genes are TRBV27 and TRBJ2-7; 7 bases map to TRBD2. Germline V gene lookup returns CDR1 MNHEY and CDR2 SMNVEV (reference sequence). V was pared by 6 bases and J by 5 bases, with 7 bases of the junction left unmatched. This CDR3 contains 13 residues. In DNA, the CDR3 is TGTGCCAGCAGGTTCTCCGGGGGGAACGAGCAGTACTTC. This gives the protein CASRFSGGNEQYF.

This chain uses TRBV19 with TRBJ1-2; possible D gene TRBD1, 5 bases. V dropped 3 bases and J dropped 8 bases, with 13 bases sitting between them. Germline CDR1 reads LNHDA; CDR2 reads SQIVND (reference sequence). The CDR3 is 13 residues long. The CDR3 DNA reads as TGTGCCAGTAGTATCGCGGGGGTTGAAGGCTACACCTTC. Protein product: CASSIAGVEGYTF. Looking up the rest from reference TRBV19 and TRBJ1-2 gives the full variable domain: DGGITQSPKYLFRKEGQNVTLSCEQNLNHDAMYWYRQDPGQGLRLIYYSQIVNDFQKGDIAEGYSVSREKKESFPLTVTSAQKNPTAFYLCASSIAGVEGYTFGSGTRLTVV.